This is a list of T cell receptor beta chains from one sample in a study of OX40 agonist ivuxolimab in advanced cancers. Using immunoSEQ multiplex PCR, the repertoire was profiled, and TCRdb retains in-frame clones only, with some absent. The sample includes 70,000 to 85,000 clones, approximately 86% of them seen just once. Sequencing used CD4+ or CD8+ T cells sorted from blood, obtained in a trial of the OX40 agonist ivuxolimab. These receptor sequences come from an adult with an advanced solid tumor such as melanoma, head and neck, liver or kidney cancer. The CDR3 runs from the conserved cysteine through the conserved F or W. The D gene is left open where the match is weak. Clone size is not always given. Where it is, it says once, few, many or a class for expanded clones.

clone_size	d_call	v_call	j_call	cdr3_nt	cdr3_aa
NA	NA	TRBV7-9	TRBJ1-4	TGTGCCAGCAGCCAAAAAATTAAGCCGGAAAAACTGTTTTTT	CASSQKIKPEKLFF
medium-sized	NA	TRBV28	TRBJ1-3	TGTGCCAGCAGCGCCCAGTGGCAGAGCTCTGGAAACACCATATATTTT	CASSAQWQSSGNTIYF
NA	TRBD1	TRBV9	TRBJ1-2	TGTGCCAGCAGCGCCCCTGGGACAGCCAAGGTCGCCTTC	CASSAPGTAKVAF
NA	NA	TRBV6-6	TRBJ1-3	TGTGCCAGCAGTCCCCAGGTTAGAGTCTCTGGAAACACCATATATTTT	CASSPQVRVSGNTIYF
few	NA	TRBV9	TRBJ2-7	TGTGCCAGCAGCCCTTCCTTAGGATCGGACTACGAGCAGTACTTC	CASSPSLGSDYEQYF
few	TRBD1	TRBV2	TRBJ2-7	TGTGCCAGCACACCGGGACAGACCTACGAGCAGTACTTC	CASTPGQTYEQYF
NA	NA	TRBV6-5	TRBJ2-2	TGTGCCAGCCTAAACACCGGGGAGCTGTTTTTT	CASLNTGELFF
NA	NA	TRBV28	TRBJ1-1	TGTGCCAGCATCAAACCCGGGTCCCAATTCGCTTTCTTT	CASIKPGSQFAFF
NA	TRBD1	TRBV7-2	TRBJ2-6	TGTGCCAGCAGCTTAGCGCTGACAGGGTCCCCCTCTGGGGCCAACGTCCTGACTTTC	CASSLALTGSPSGANVLTF
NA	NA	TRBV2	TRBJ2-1	TGTGCCAGCAGTGAAGGGGTTTTAGGGCAGTTCTTC	CASSEGVLGQFF
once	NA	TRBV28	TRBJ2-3	TGTGCCAGCAGTCCCAGGGATAGCGTGGCCACAGATACGCAGTATTTT	CASSPRDSVATDTQYF
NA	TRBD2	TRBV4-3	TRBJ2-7	TGCGCCAGCAGCCCGACGTCCAGCGGGAGACGATACGAGCAGTACTTC	CASSPTSSGRRYEQYF
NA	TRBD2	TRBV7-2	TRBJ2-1	TGTGCCAGCAGATTACAGCAGGGACTAGCGGGAGGTGAGCAGTTCTTC	CASRLQQGLAGGEQFF
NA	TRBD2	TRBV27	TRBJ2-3	TGTGCCAGCAGTTTCGGGACTAGCGGGAGCGATACGCAGTATTTT	CASSFGTSGSDTQYF
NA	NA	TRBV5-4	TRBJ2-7	TGTGCCAGCAGCTTGCGGGATGGGGGCGAGCAGTACTTC	CASSLRDGGEQYF
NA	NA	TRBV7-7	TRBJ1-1	TGTGCCAGCAGCTACGAGTTGAACACTGAAGCTTTCTTT	CASSYELNTEAFF
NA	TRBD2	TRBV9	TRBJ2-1	TGTGCCAGCAGCGCTGGGACTAGCGGCAGCTCCTACAATGAGCAGTTCTTC	CASSAGTSGSSYNEQFF
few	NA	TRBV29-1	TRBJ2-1	TGCAGCGTTGACGGGTGGCGTCAGTCCTACAATGAGCAGTTCTTC	CSVDGWRQSYNEQFF
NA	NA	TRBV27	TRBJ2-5	TGTGCCAGCAGTTTAGCGGGCGTGGGAGAGACCCAGTACTTC	CASSLAGVGETQYF
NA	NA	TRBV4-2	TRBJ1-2	TGTGCCAGCAGCCCAGCGGGTAGGGATAACTATGGCTACACCTTC	CASSPAGRDNYGYTF
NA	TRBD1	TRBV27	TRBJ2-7	TGTGCCAGCAGTCCTCCGGGACAGGGAATCTACGAGCAGTACTTC	CASSPPGQGIYEQYF
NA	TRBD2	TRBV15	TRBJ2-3	TGTGCCACCAGCAGAGATTCTGCTAGCGGGAGCGTCGGAGATACGCAGTATTTT	CATSRDSASGSVGDTQYF
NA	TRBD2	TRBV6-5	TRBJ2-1	TGTGCCAGCAGAACTAGCGGGAGGGCCTACAATGAGCAGTTCTTC	CASRTSGRAYNEQFF
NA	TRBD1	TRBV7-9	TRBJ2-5	TGTGCCAGCAGCGGGAGGACAGGGGGCCCCCAAGAGACCCAGTACTTC	CASSGRTGGPQETQYF
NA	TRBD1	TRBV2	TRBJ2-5	TGTGCCAGCAGGGGAAAGACAGGGGAGACCCAAGAGACCCAGTACTTC	CASRGKTGETQETQYF
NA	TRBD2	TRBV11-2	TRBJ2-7	TGTGCCAGCAGCTTAAGCCTAGCGGGAGCCGAGCAGTACTTC	CASSLSLAGAEQYF
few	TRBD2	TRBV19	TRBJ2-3	TGTGCCAGTACGAGCGGGGAAGGGACAGATACGCAGTATTTT	CASTSGEGTDTQYF
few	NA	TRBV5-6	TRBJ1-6	TGTGCCAGCAGCTTGGCGGGTCAGGGAGGGTCACCCCTCCACTTT	CASSLAGQGGSPLHF
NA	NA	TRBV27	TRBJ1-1	TGTGCCAGCAGTTTACAGGGAAATCCTGAAGCTTTCTTT	CASSLQGNPEAFF
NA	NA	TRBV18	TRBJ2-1	TGTGCCAGCTCACCACCTAATTCCTACAATGAGCAGTTCTTC	CASSPPNSYNEQFF
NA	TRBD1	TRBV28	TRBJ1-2	TGTGCCAGCAGTCTGCAGGGGGCACCATATGGCTACACCTTC	CASSLQGAPYGYTF
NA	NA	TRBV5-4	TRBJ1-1	TGTGCCAGCAGCTTTCCGGCAGGGTTGAACACTGAAGCTTTCTTT	CASSFPAGLNTEAFF
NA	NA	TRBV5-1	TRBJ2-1	TGCGCCAGCAAGGGGGAGGTCGAGCAGTTCTTC	CASKGEVEQFF
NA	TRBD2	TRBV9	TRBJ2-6	TGTGCCAGCAGCGCAAGACTAGCGGGCTCTGGGGCCAACGTCCTGACTTTC	CASSARLAGSGANVLTF
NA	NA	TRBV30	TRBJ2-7	TGTGCCTGGAGTGAGGGCCTCTACGAGCAGTACTTC	CAWSEGLYEQYF
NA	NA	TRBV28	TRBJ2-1	TGTGCCAGCAGTTTAACGGTGGGGTGGAATGAGCAGTTCTTC	CASSLTVGWNEQFF